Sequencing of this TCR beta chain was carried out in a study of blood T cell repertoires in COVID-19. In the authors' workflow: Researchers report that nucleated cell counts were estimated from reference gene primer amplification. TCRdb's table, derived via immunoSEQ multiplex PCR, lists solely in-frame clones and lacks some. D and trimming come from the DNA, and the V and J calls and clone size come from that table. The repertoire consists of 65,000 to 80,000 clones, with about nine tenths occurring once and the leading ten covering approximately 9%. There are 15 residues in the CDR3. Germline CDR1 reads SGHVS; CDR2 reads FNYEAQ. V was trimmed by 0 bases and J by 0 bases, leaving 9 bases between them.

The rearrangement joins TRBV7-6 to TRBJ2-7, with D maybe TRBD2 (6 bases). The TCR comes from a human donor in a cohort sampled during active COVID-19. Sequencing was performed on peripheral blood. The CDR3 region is CASSLAHGGSYEQYF. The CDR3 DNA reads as TGTGCCAGCAGCTTAGCGCACGGGGGCTCCTACGAGCAGTACTTC. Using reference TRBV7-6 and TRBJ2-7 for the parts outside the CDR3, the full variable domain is GAGVSQSPRYKVTKRGQDVALRCDPISGHVSLYWYRQALGQGPEFLTYFNYEAQQDKSGLPNDRFSAERPEGSISTLTIQRTEQRDSAMYRCASSLAHGGSYEQYFGPGTRLTVT.